These 16 T cell receptor beta chains share one sample of origin, sequenced in a study of blood T cell repertoires in COVID-19. Using immunoSEQ multiplex PCR, the repertoire was profiled, and TCRdb retains in-frame clones only, with some absent. The table includes over 150,000 clones, about 86% detected once. The source material was peripheral blood. These receptors were obtained from a woman aged 70-85 years who had recovered from COVID-19.

The chain combines TRBV11-1 with TRBJ1-1, with 8 positions matching TRBD1. CDR3 length: 16 residues. Germline CDR1 and CDR2: SGHAT and FQDESV (reference sequence). V lost 4 bases and J lost 4; bases outside the gene matches: 11. The CDR3 bases are TGTGCCAGCAGCTCAAGAAGGACAGGGCAGGGCACTGAAGCTTTCTTT. Encoded protein: CASSSRRTGQGTEAFF.

The rearrangement uses TRBV12-5 and TRBJ1-2, with a weak D call TRBD1 (6 bases). Trimming took 6 bases from V and 3 from J, leaving 11 bases between them. Per germline, CDR1 LGHNT and CDR2 FRNRAP. The CDR3 runs to 13 residues. The CDR3 sequence is CASGTPGDYGYTF. DNA for the CDR3: TGTGCTAGTGGGACCCCAGGGGACTATGGCTACACCTTC.

The rearrangement uses TRBV19 and TRBJ2-1, with D uncertain. Germline values: CDR1 LNHDA, CDR2 SQIVND (reference sequence). V gave up 3 bases and J gave up 6 bases, with 12 bases separating them. The CDR3 length is 14 residues. The CDR3 sequence is CASSISASGNEQFF. The DNA for the CDR3 is TGTGCCAGTAGTATCAGTGCTAGTGGCAATGAGCAGTTCTTC. Full variable domain (missing parts from reference TRBV19 and TRBJ2-1): DGGITQSPKYLFRKEGQNVTLSCEQNLNHDAMYWYRQDPGQGLRLIYYSQIVNDFQKGDIAEGYSVSREKKESFPLTVTSAQKNPTAFYLCASSISASGNEQFFGPGTRLTVL.

This rearrangement joins TRBV7-9 to TRBJ1-2, with D perhaps TRBD1 (5 bases). Deletions cut 5 bases from V and 8 bases from J, with 27 bases between. Per germline, CDR1 SEHNR and CDR2 FQNEAQ (reference sequence). The CDR3 consists of 17 residues. CDR3 coding DNA: TGTGCCAGCAGCCCCCCAGCGGGCCGGGGGACCATTCGGGGCTACACCTTC. Its translation: CASSPPAGRGTIRGYTF.

J is TRBJ1-3 and V is TRBV18; D perhaps matches TRBD1 (5 bases). This CDR3 has 18 residues. Germline CDR1 is KGHSH and CDR2 is LQKENI. V lost 2 bases and J lost 0, with 17 bases in between. The CDR3 loop is CASSPFVQGSSSGNTIYF. For the CDR3, the DNA is TGTGCCAGCTCACCATTTGTGCAGGGATCGAGCTCTGGAAACACCATATATTTT.

The chain has TRBV7-8 and TRBJ1-2; D call uncertain. Germline CDR1 reads SGHVS; CDR2 reads FQNEAQ. The CDR3 sequence is 13 residues long. The CDR3 loop is CAVRLVVDYGYTF. The CDR3 DNA is TGTGCGGTCCGACTTGTTGTTGACTATGGCTACACCTTC.

V and J are TRBV7-9 and TRBJ1-2; 7 nucleotides agree with TRBD1. The J segment lost 8 bases and the V segment lost 2 bases, leaving 8 bases of the junction unmatched. From germline, CDR1 is SEHNR and CDR2 FQNEAQ (reference sequence). The CDR3 spans 14 residues. The CDR3 reads CASSLPDRDWGYTF. The CDR3 DNA reads as TGTGCCAGCAGCTTACCTGACAGGGACTGGGGCTACACCTTC.

The chain couples TRBV6-5 to TRBJ1-2; 11 bases are a match to TRBD1. The CDR3 sequence is 16 residues long. The trim removed 3 bases at V and 4 bases at J, leaving 7 bases unmatched. CDR1 and CDR2 (germline): MNHEY, SVGAGI. The DNA for the CDR3 is TGTGCCAGCAGTTATGGTAGGGGACAGGGGGTCTATGGCTACACCTTC. Amino acids: CASSYGRGQGVYGYTF.

This clone was seen a single time. This chain links TRBV10-3 with TRBJ2-3, with TRBD2 matching over 15 bases. V gave up 3 bases and J gave up 4 bases; unmatched junction bases: 8. Germline CDR1 and CDR2: ENHRY and SYGVKD. This CDR3 is built from 18 residues. As DNA, the CDR3 is TGTGCCATCAGTGATCCGTCCGGACTAGCGGGAGGGGCAGATACGCAGTATTTT. Amino acid sequence: CAISDPSGLAGGADTQYF.

J is TRBJ2-7 and V is TRBV19; 11 positions match TRBD2. J was trimmed by 6 bases and V by 7 bases; bases with no gene match: 8. The germline V gene has CDR1 LNHDA and CDR2 SQIVND (reference sequence). This CDR3 spans 14 amino acids. CDR3 residues: CASTPLAGASEQYF. CDR3 bases: TGTGCCAGTACCCCACTAGCGGGGGCTTCCGAGCAGTACTTC.

The gene calls are TRBV5-1 and TRBJ1-1; possibly TRBD1 for D (6 bases). Trimming left V 0 bases short and J 8 bases short, with 8 bases between. The CDR3 spans 12 residues. The germline gives CDR1 SGHRS, CDR2 YFSETQ. The chain's CDR3 is CASSLGGPEAFF. The CDR3 region has the DNA TGCGCCAGCAGCTTGGGGGGGCCAGAAGCTTTCTTT.

This chain joins TRBV11-2 and TRBJ2-5; D unclear. Trimming took 1 base from V and 4 from J, leaving 7 bases between them. The CDR3 sequence is 13 residues long. Looked up from germline, CDR1 is SGHAT and CDR2 is FQNNGV. CDR3 sequence: CASSLGAPETQYF. CDR3 DNA sequence: TGTGCCAGCAGCTTAGGGGCACCAGAGACCCAGTACTTC.

The CDR3 reads CASPGVGPGYEQYF. The DNA of the CDR3 is TGTGCCAGCCCAGGGGTGGGCCCGGGGTACGAGCAGTACTTC. The chain uses TRBV2 and TRBJ2-7, with a possible D match to TRBD1 (6 bases). V was cut by 8 bases and J by 4 bases, with 18 bases left in between. The CDR3 is 14 residues long. Germline V gene sequence: CDR1 SNHLY, CDR2 FYNNEI.

This clone was found once. The gene calls are TRBV5-1 and TRBJ2-7; the D is unclear. CDR3 size: 14 residues. The V and J ends lost 7 bases and 5 bases respectively, with 19 bases between them. CDR1 SGHRS and CDR2 YFSETQ come from the germline V gene. The CDR3 nucleotides read TGCGCCAGCCGCGTCGCGGCCGACGGCAACGAGCAGTACTTC. As protein: CASRVAADGNEQYF.

This chain links TRBV6-1 with TRBJ1-4; D gene uncertain. This CDR3 spans 16 amino acids. The V end was cut by 4 bases, the J end by 7 bases, with 19 bases between. The V gene's germline CDR1 is MNHNS and CDR2 SASEGT. CDR3 amino acids: CASSGTWRGFGEKLFF. The CDR3, as DNA: TGTGCCAGCAGTGGCACGTGGCGGGGATTCGGTGAAAAACTGTTTTTT.

V usage is TRBV30 and J usage is TRBJ1-1, with D tentatively TRBD1 (6 bases). V lost 1 base and J 5 bases, leaving 17 bases between the germline ends. Germline CDR1 reads GTSNPN; CDR2 reads SVGIG (reference sequence). The CDR3 extends over 15 amino acids. The chain's CDR3 is CAWSASPGGRTEAFF. The CDR3 region has the DNA TGTGCCTGGAGTGCCTCGCCCGGGGGGCGAACTGAAGCTTTCTTT.